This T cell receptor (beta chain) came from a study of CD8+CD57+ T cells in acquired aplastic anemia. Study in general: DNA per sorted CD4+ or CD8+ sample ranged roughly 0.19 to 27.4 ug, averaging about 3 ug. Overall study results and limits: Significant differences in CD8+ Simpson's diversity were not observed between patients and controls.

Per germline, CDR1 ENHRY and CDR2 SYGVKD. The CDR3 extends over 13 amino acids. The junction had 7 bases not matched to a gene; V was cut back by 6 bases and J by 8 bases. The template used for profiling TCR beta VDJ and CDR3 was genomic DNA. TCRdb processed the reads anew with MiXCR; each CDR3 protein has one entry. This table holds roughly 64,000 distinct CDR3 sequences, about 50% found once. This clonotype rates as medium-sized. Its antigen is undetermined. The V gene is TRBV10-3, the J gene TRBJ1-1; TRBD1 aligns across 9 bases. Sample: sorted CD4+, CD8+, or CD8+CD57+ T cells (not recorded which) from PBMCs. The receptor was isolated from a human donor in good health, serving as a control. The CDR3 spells CAIRGTGRGEAFF. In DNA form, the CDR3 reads TGTGCCATCAGAGGGACAGGGAGAGGGGAAGCTTTCTTT.